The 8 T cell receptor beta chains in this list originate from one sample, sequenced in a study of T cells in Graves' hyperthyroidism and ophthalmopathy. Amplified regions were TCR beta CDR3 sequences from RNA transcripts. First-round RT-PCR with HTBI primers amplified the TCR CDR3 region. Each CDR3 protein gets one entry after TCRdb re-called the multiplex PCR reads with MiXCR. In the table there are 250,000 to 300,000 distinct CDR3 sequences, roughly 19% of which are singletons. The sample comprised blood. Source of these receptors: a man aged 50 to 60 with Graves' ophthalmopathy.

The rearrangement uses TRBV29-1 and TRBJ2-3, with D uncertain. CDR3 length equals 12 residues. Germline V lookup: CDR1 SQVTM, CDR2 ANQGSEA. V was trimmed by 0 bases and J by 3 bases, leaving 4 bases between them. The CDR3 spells CSVEEETDTQYF. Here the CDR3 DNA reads TGCAGCGTTGAAGAAGAGACAGATACGCAGTATTTT.

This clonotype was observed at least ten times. The CDR3 DNA is TGCAGCATCTTTCTCGGGACAGGCTACCAGGGTACGCAGTATTTT. This encodes CSIFLGTGYQGTQYF. This chain connects TRBV29-1 to TRBJ2-3, with TRBD1 matching 8 bases. The CDR3 contains 15 residues. Germline CDR1 and CDR2: SQVTM and ANQGSEA. V was pared by 8 bases and J by 8 bases, with 18 bases of the junction left unmatched.

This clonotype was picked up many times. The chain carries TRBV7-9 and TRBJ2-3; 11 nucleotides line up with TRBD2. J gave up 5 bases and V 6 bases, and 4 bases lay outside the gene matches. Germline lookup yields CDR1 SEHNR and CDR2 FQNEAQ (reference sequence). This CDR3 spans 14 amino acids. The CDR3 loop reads CASRKTSGGDTQYF. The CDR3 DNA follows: TGTGCCAGCAGAAAAACTAGCGGGGGAGATACGCAGTATTTT.

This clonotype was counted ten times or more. The CDR3 sequence: CASSLRRQGAPGELFF. The CDR3 DNA follows: TGTGCCAGCAGCTTAAGGAGACAGGGGGCCCCCGGGGAGCTGTTTTTT. V usage is TRBV11-2 and J usage is TRBJ2-2; 10 bases map to TRBD1. CDR3 size: 16 residues. V lost 2 bases to trimming and J lost 6 bases; unmatched junction nucleotides: 6. Looked up from germline, CDR1 is SGHAT and CDR2 is FQNNGV.

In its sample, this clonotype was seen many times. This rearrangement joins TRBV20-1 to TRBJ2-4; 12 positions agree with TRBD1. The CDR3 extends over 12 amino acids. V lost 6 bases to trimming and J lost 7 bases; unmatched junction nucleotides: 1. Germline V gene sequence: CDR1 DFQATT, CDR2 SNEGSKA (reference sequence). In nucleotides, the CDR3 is TGCAGTGCCGGGACAGGGGGCAACATTCAGTACTTC. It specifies CSAGTGGNIQYF.

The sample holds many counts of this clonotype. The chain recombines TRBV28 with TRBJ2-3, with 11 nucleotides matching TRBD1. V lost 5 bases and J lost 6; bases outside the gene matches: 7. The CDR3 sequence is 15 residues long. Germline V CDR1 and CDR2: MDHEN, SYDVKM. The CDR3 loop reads CASSSGQGASDTQYF. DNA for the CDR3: TGTGCCAGCAGTAGCGGACAGGGGGCGTCGGATACGCAGTATTTT.

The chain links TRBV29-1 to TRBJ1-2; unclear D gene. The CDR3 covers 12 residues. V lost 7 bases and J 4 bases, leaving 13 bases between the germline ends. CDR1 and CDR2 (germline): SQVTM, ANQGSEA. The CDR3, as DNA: TGCAGCGCCGGCCTACAGCCCTATGGCTACACCTTC. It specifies CSAGLQPYGYTF. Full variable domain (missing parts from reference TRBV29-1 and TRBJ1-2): SAVISQKPSRDICQRGTSLTIQCQVDSQVTMMFWYRQQPGQSLTLIATANQGSEATYESGFVIDKFPISRPNLTFSTLTVSNMSPEDSSIYLCSAGLQPYGYTFGSGTRLTVV.

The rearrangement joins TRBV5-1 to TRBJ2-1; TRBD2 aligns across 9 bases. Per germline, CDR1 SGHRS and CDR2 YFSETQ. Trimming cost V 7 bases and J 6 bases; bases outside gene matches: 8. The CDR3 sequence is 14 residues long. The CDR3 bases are TGCGCCAGCTCGGGCGGGAGGGCCGTCAATGAGCAGTTCTTC. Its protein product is CASSGGRAVNEQFF.